What follows describes a single T cell receptor (beta chain). This clonotype was recorded a few times. Its recognized antigen is unknown. No base-level quality is on record; no much larger clone is a single base apart. The source of the sample is a study of T-cell reconstitution after alpha-beta-depleted transplantation in children (dated by TCRdb to the mid-2010s). Some background on the complete study: Using TCR repertoire profiling, the study quantitatively followed how T-cell immune reconstitution unfolded in children after TCRalphabeta/CD19-depleted allogeneic hematopoietic cell transplantation. Here is what the overall study found, with its caveats: In some patients, the high TCRbeta diversity seen at day 60 was put down to recipient T cells and intrathymic progenitors that had survived conditioning. Apparently early alphabetaT-cell count recovery about two months after transplant reportedly relied on only several hundred rapidly expanded clones derived from non-depleted graft cells. Over the following months the frequencies of hyperexpanded clones went down, and after one year T-cell counts and TCRbeta diversity were mostly credited to newly produced T cells.

The treatment or condition label, read with the paper, signifies: allogeneic hematopoietic cell transplantation with graft depleted of TCRalphabeta T cells and CD19 B cells. The transplant recipients were children given TCRalphabeta/CD19-depleted allogeneic hematopoietic cell grafts. Libraries were constructed by PCR. The run used an Illumina HiSeq 2500. To normalize quantification of the TCRbeta repertoire, the TCR libraries were built with molecular barcoding that relied on unique molecular identifiers. TCRdb reprocessing: public reads trimmed at Q25 with fastp, clones called with MiXCR, in-frame beta chains kept. Each CDR3 protein appears once, grouped with its most common genes and DNA. This sample is represented by around 600,000 distinct CDR3 sequences; 20% to 25% of them were singletons. The top ten hold 13% to 15% of the sample. Sequenced here: PBMCs, mostly from graft donor cells, sampled 360 days after TCRalphabeta/CD19-depleted stem cell transplant. This TCR was sampled from a boy under two years old who had a stem cell transplant for acute myeloid leukemia, so the T cells may come from the graft donor.

The DNA sequence follows: TGCAGTGCTGAGGGGTTGGACTACGAGCAGTACGTC. This is translated as CSAEGLDYEQYV. The chain employs TRBV20-1 and TRBJ2-7; the D element might be TRBD1 or TRBD2, as each aligns at 5 bases. The CDR3 runs 12 residues from the cysteine to the valine. Only the CDR3 DNA is retained, 36 bases long and in frame from the first base. The germline V gene encodes CDR1 DFQATT and CDR2 SNEGSKA (reference sequence). V sheds 5 bases and J sheds 3 bases, leaving 11 bases between their ends.